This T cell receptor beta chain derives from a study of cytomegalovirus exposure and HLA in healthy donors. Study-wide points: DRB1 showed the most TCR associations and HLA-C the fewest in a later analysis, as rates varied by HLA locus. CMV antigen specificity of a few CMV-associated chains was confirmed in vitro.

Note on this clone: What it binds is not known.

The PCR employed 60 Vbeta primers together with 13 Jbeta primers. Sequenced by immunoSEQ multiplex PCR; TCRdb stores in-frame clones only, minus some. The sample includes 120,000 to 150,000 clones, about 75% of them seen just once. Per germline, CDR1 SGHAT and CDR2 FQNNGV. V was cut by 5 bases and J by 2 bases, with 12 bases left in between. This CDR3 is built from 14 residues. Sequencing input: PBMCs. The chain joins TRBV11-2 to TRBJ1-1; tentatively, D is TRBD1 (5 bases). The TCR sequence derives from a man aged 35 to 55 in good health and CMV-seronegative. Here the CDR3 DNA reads TGTGCCAGCAGCAAAAGGGGAGGTAACACTGAAGCTTTCTTT. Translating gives CASSKRGGNTEAFF.